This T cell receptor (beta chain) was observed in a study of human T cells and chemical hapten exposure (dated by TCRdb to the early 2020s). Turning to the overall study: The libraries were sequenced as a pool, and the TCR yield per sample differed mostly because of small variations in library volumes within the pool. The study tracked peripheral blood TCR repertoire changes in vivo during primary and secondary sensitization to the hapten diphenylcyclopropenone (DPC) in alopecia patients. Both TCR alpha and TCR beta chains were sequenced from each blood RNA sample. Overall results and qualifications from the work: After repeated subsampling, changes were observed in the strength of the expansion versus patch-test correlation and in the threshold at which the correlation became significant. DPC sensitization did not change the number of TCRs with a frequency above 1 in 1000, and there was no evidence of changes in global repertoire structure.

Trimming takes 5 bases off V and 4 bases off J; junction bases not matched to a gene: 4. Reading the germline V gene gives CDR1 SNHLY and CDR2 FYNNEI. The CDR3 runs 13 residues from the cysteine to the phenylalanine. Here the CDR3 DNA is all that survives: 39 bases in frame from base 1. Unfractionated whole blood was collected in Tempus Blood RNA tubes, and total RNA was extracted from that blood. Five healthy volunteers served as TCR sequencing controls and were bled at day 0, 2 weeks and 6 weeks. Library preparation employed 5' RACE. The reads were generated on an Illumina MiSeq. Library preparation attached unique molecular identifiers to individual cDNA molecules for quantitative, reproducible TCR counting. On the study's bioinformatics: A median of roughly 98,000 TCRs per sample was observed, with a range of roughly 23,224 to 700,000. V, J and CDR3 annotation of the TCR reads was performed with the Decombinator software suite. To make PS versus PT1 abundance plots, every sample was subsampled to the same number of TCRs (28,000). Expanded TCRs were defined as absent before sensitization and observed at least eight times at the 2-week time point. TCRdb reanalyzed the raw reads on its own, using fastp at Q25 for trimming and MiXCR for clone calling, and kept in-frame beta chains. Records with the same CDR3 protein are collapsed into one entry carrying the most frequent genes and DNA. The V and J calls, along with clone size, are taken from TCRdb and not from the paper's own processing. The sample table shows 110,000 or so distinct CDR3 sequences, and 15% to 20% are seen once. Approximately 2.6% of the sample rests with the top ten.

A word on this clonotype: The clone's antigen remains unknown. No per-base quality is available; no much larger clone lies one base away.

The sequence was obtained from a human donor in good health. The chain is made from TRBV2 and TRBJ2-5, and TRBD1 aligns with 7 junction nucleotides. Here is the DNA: TGTGCCAGCAGTAAACAGGGGAGAGAGACCCAGTACTTC. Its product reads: CASSKQGRETQYF.